Listed below are T cell receptor beta chains from one sample, sequenced in a study of blood T cell repertoires in COVID-19. TCRdb keeps only in-frame clones here, not all; method: immunoSEQ multiplex PCR. Here the sample spans approximately 150,000 clones, about 83% being singletons. Specimen: peripheral blood. The source of these receptors is a woman in her 70s who had recovered from COVID-19. Both conserved end residues are part of each CDR3. The D gene is left open where the match is weak. Clone size is not always given. Where it is, it says once, few, many or a class for expanded clones.

j_call v_call clone_size d_call cdr3_nt cdr3_aa
TRBJ1-2 TRBV6-5 NA NA TGTGCCAGCAGCCCCACACGGGGTGGCTACACCTTC CASSPTRGGYTF
TRBJ1-4 TRBV9 NA NA TGTGCCAGCAGCGTAGCTGGGGGCAGGGCGAATGAAAAACTGTTTTTT CASSVAGGRANEKLFF
TRBJ2-3 TRBV11-3 NA NA TGTGCCAGCAGCTCTAGTCGGGGCACAGATACGCAGTATTTT CASSSSRGTDTQYF
TRBJ1-1 TRBV27 NA NA TGTGCCAGCAGTTTGGGGGCCATCCTCACTGAAGCTTTCTTT CASSLGAILTEAFF
TRBJ1-1 TRBV4-3 NA NA TGCGCCAGCAGCCCACGACCCGGGGGCACTGAAGCTTTCTTT CASSPRPGGTEAFF
TRBJ2-1 TRBV7-3 few TRBD2 TGTGCCAGCAGTCGGGGTAGCGGGAGTGGGTATGAGCAGTTCTTC CASSRGSGSGYEQFF
TRBJ2-2 TRBV7-3 NA NA TGTGCCAGCAGCGGGGGGTCTGTGTGGAACACCGGGGAGCTGTTTTTT CASSGGSVWNTGELFF
TRBJ2-1 TRBV19 NA NA TGTGCCAGTAGTATTGGGGGGGCAGCACCCTACAATGAGCAGTTCTTC CASSIGGAAPYNEQFF
TRBJ2-7 TRBV5-6 NA NA TGTGCCAGCAGCACGGACAGCTCCTACGAGCAGTACTTC CASSTDSSYEQYF
TRBJ1-1 TRBV6-6 NA NA TGTGCCAGCAGTTCCTCTCCGGGAGGCCGCTACACTGAAGCTTTCTTT CASSSSPGGRYTEAFF
TRBJ1-5 TRBV3-1/TRBV3-2 NA TRBD1 TGTGCCAGCAGCCAAGCCGGGACAGGGGGCCAGCCCCAGCATTTT CASSQAGTGGQPQHF
TRBJ2-1 TRBV4-2 NA NA TGTGCCAGCAGCCAGGGGGGACTGGCGGCCGATGAGCAGTTCTTC CASSQGGLAADEQFF
TRBJ2-4 TRBV5-4 once NA TGTGCCAGCAGCTTGGGACCACCGGAAGGGGACATTCAGTACTTC CASSLGPPEGDIQYF
TRBJ2-2 TRBV9 NA NA TGTGCCAGCAGCCTTCTTGGGCACACCGGGGAGCTGTTTTTT CASSLLGHTGELFF
TRBJ2-2 TRBV24-1 NA NA TGTGCCACCAGTGAATACTCCACCGGGGAGCTGTTTTTT CATSEYSTGELFF
TRBJ1-3 TRBV5-1 NA NA TGCGCCAGCAGCCGGCGGGGGGCTGGAAACACCATATATTTT CASSRRGAGNTIYF
TRBJ1-1 TRBV7-8 NA NA TGTGCCAGCAGCTTAGGGACAGCGAACACTGAAGCTTTCTTT CASSLGTANTEAFF
TRBJ1-2 TRBV5-6 NA TRBD1 TGTGCCAGCAGCTCAGACCAGGGGGCGCGTGGCTACACCTTC CASSSDQGARGYTF
TRBJ1-5 TRBV27 once NA TGTGCCAGCAGTTTAGGACAATATAGCAATCAGCCCCAGCATTTT CASSLGQYSNQPQHF
TRBJ2-7 TRBV6-2/TRBV6-3 NA TRBD1 TGTGCCAGCAGCCGCGGCCCGGGACAGGGGTCCTACGAGCAGTACTTC CASSRGPGQGSYEQYF
TRBJ2-5 TRBV5-5 NA NA TGTGCCAGCAGCTCCACAGGGAACCGATGGACCCAGTACTTC CASSSTGNRWTQYF
TRBJ1-2 TRBV6-5 NA NA TGTGCCAGCAGTTACGGGGTGGGGGACCGGGAGCGGGGCTACACCTTC CASSYGVGDRERGYTF
TRBJ2-3 TRBV5-1 NA NA TGCGCCAGCAGCAGGGAGGCAGATACGCAGTATTTT CASSREADTQYF
TRBJ2-1 TRBV7-8 once NA TGTGCCAGCAGCTTACCGGGACAAAAGCAGTTCTTC CASSLPGQKQFF
TRBJ2-1 TRBV6-5 many NA TGTGCCAGCAGCCGCCCCGGGTTGCCCTACAATGAGCAGTTCTTC CASSRPGLPYNEQFF
TRBJ2-1 TRBV5-5 NA NA TGTGCCAGCAGCCCGGAAACAGGGCCGGGCCTCTTC CASSPETGPGLF
TRBJ2-5 TRBV19 NA NA TGTGCCAGTAGTGCCACTCGGACAGTCTGGGAGACCCAGTACTTC CASSATRTVWETQYF
TRBJ1-5 TRBV7-3 NA NA TGTGCCAGCAGCCCGCCGGGGGACCCCAATCAGCCCCAGCATTTT CASSPPGDPNQPQHF
TRBJ2-7 TRBV11-3 NA TRBD1 TGTGCCAGCAGCCGGGACAGGGGCTACGAGCAGTACTTC CASSRDRGYEQYF
TRBJ1-1 TRBV7-2 NA NA TGTGCCAGCAGCAGCGGGTGGGGAATGAACACTGAAGCTTTCTTT CASSSGWGMNTEAFF
TRBJ2-7 TRBV9 NA NA TGTGCCAGCAGCGTAGGAGGTGGGGCCGGGTACGAGCAGTACTTC CASSVGGGAGYEQYF
TRBJ2-3 TRBV7-2 few NA TGTGCCAGCAGCCCTATCACAGATACGCAGTATTTT CASSPITDTQYF
TRBJ2-1 TRBV19 once TRBD2 TGTGCCAGTAGTATTTCGACTAGCGGATACAATGAGCAGTTCTTC CASSISTSGYNEQFF
TRBJ2-7 TRBV10-3 NA TRBD1 TGTGCCATCAGGGACCCAGGGGGACCGGGCTACGAGCAGTACTTC CAIRDPGGPGYEQYF
TRBJ1-3 TRBV28 NA NA TGTGCCAGCAGTCCAGGGCCCCTCTCTGGAAACACCATATATTTT CASSPGPLSGNTIYF
TRBJ2-7 TRBV7-8 NA TRBD2 TGTGCCAGCAGCTCCCTCCCGGCTAGCGGCATCTACGAGCAGTACTTC CASSSLPASGIYEQYF
TRBJ2-2 TRBV6-6 NA TRBD1 TGTGCCACCAGCACCCCGACAGGGTTAACCGGGGAGCTGTTTTTT CATSTPTGLTGELFF
TRBJ2-6 TRBV30 NA TRBD1 TGTGCCGGAGACAGGGGGGGCGCTGGGGCCAACGTCCTGACTTTC CAGDRGGAGANVLTF
TRBJ2-1 TRBV12-3/TRBV12-4 NA TRBD2 TGTGCCAGCAGCGGGACTAGCGGGAGTGAGCAGTTCTTC CASSGTSGSEQFF
TRBJ2-1 TRBV7-2 few TRBD2 TGTGCCAGCAGCTTAGGGACTAGCGGAGGGCCGCAGTTCTTC CASSLGTSGGPQFF
TRBJ1-4 TRBV28 NA NA TGTGCCAGCACCATAGGGGGGGTTATCGCAACTAATGAAAAACTGTTTTTT CASTIGGVIATNEKLFF
TRBJ2-1 TRBV5-4 NA TRBD2 TGTGCCAGCAGCCCACTAGCGGGGGGGAACTACAATGAGCAGTTCTTC CASSPLAGGNYNEQFF
TRBJ2-7 TRBV18 NA NA TGTGCCAGCTCACCACCGACGACAAACTACGAGCAGTACTTC CASSPPTTNYEQYF
TRBJ1-6 TRBV5-1 NA NA TGCGCCAGCAGCTTGTATCCGTTGGACAGAGCATATAATTCACCCCTCCACTTT CASSLYPLDRAYNSPLHF
TRBJ1-3 TRBV3-1/TRBV3-2 NA TRBD1 TGTGCCAGCAGCCAAGCGGGGACAGGGGCAAACACCATATATTTT CASSQAGTGANTIYF
TRBJ2-7 TRBV5-1 once NA TGCGCCAGCAGCTTTTGGGGACAAGACTACGAGCAGTACTTC CASSFWGQDYEQYF
TRBJ2-5 TRBV10-3 once NA TGTGCCATCAGTGAGCCCCAGGGAAACCAAGAGACCCAGTACTTC CAISEPQGNQETQYF
TRBJ1-1 TRBV5-8 NA NA TGTGCCAGCAGCCCGTGGTCTGGCAGGCTGAACACTGAAGCTTTCTTT CASSPWSGRLNTEAFF
TRBJ2-7 TRBV9 once TRBD1 TGTGCCAGCAGCGTAACAGGGGCGTCCTACGAGCAGTACTTC CASSVTGASYEQYF
TRBJ2-1 TRBV27 NA TRBD2 TGTGCCAGCAGTTTGAGGCTAGCGGGCAATGAGCAGTTCTTC CASSLRLAGNEQFF
TRBJ1-5 TRBV5-1 few NA TGCGCCAGCAGCATGGGGACAAGTCAGCCCCAGCATTTT CASSMGTSQPQHF
TRBJ2-5 TRBV12-5 NA NA TGTGCTAGTGCCCACTCGGAGGACGCGTGGACCCAGTACTTC CASAHSEDAWTQYF
TRBJ2-1 TRBV10-2 NA NA TGCGCCAGCAGCGTGCAGGGGGGTTACAATGAGCAGTTCTTC CASSVQGGYNEQFF
TRBJ2-5 TRBV19 NA NA TGTGCCAGTAGTATGGGGGGGGCCCAAGAGACCCAGTACTTC CASSMGGAQETQYF
TRBJ1-4 TRBV9 NA NA TGTGCCAGCAGCGCCCGGACAGCAACTAATGAAAAACTGTTTTTT CASSARTATNEKLFF